This TCR beta chain was captured by sequencing in a study of Graves' ophthalmopathy and Graves' hyperthyroidism (dated by TCRdb to about 2018). For the study in its entirety: Peripheral blood samples were taken at the time of initial diagnosis, before any treatment was given. The 100 discovery patients were randomly split 7:3 into training and test sets. Following sampling, methimazole starting at 30 mg daily was administered to hyperthyroidism patients, and high-dose intravenous methylprednisolone was administered to ophthalmopathy patients. A discovery set of about 99 patients (under 45 ophthalmopathy, about 59 stable hyperthyroidism) was enrolled to explore V-J signatures distinguishing ophthalmopathy from hyperthyroidism. In total, 135 blood samples were TCR-sequenced: 43 ophthalmopathy, roughly 77 hyperthyroidism and some 17 hyperthyroidism-to-ophthalmopathy patients. For independent validation, a separate cohort was made up of fewer than 20 hyperthyroidism patients plus 17 patients who later progressed from hyperthyroidism to ophthalmopathy. TCR beta repertoire signatures were used to distinguish Graves' ophthalmopathy from Graves' hyperthyroidism and to predict progression to ophthalmopathy. In roughly six hyperthyroidism patients, the T-cell repertoires found in thyroid tissue were compared with those found in blood. The research as a whole found: No statistical method was used to predetermine the sample size, and group allocation was not hidden from the investigators. The 13-signature model separated ophthalmopathy from stable hyperthyroidism with 85% to 90% sensitivity and 81.08% specificity in cross-validation, and 80%/75% in the test set. Among expanded thyroid clonotypes with frequency above 0.001, most also showed up in blood, which suggests that blood repertoires may reflect the thyroid immune response. In validation, the model predicted ophthalmopathy progression with more than 55% sensitivity and about 77% specificity; eleven to twelve predicted patients were CT-confirmed with GO in a median of about 7.1 months.

There are many counts of this clonotype. The antigen it recognizes is unknown. One base away there is no much larger clone; base qualities are not given. V and J are truncated by 4 bases and 6 bases respectively, leaving an intervening sequence of 16 bases. Counted from cysteine to phenylalanine, this CDR3 has 14 amino acids. Of all the DNA, just the CDR3 is kept, 42 bases in frame from base 1. The germline V gene supplies CDR1 MDHEN and CDR2 SYDVKM. Ophthalmopathy patients had moderately to severely active disease, Clinical Activity Score of at least 3, NOSPECS grade of at least 4, and disease duration under 3 months. Patients were excluded if they had other autoimmune diseases, uncontrolled infections, pregnancy or lactation. Diagnosis relied on clinical symptoms, serum thyroxine, TRAb, thyroid ultrasound and orbital computed tomography. Using Ficoll-Paque density gradient centrifugation, PBMCs were isolated from over 8.5 ml of fresh peripheral blood. Total RNA was extracted using Trizol reagent, and RNA quality was checked on an Agilent 2100 Bioanalyzer.

For repertoire sequencing, the TCR beta CDR3 regions were amplified from RNA transcripts. The first round of RT-PCR was done with HTBI primers and the Qiagen OneStep RT-PCR kit, and was followed by a second round of multiplex PCR, then size selection and purification. Libraries were sequenced on an Illumina HiSeq2000 using paired-end 100 bp reads. For the original study's pipeline: Reads were processed with SOAPnuke, discarding reads with adapters, uncalled bases, mean Phred below 15, or no exact constant-primer or identifier match. High-quality paired reads were merged with COPE v1.2.5. Each unique nucleotide sequence was defined as a clonotype, and clonotypes were aligned to IMGT TRB V, D and J references with MiTCR v1.1. Analysis was restricted to V-J combinations with a frequency above 0.0001, which covered 99.2% of repertoires. For each V-J combination, a TCR clonal expansion and chaos score was defined as the ratio of F50 clonal expansion to chaos observed in the TCRdist matrix. Welch's t-statistics and random forest were used to reduce the features to around 13 V-J combinations, which were then used as input to a naive Bayes classifier. Thyroid-blood repertoire similarity was quantified with the Morisita-Horn index. The public reads were reanalyzed by TCRdb: fastp trimming at Q25, MiXCR alignment, in-frame beta chains only. Records with the same CDR3 protein are collapsed into one entry carrying the most frequent genes and DNA. None of the V and J calls come from the authors' own analysis; TCRdb made them. Across this sample there are 150,000 to 200,000 distinct CDR3 sequences, with approximately 40% seen only once. 8% to 9% of the sample goes to the ten largest clones.

Rearrangement joined TRBV28 to TRBJ2-7, and possibly TRBD2, on 6 matching bases. The TCR sequence derives from a man aged 25 to 45 with Graves' ophthalmopathy. Donor details come from another sample of the same person, matched by shared clones. Material: peripheral blood. The CDR3 protein: CASSSDTLRGEQYF. DNA sequence: TGTGCCAGCAGTTCCGACACCTTGCGGGGCGAGCAGTACTTC.